This TCR beta chain is drawn from a study of OX40 agonist ivuxolimab in advanced cancers. On the study more broadly: Partial responses were recorded for three patients, including one with hepatocellular carcinoma and two with cutaneous melanoma.

The assay was immunoSEQ multiplex PCR, and TCRdb's table has in-frame clones only and misses some. Among roughly 97,000 clones listed, 86% were seen once. V dropped 3 bases and J dropped 8; count of bases not matched to a gene: 7. Germline V gene data show CDR1 as MGHRA and CDR2 as YSYEKL. The CDR3 is made up of 14 amino acids. This chain connects TRBV4-1 to TRBJ2-4, with TRBD1 matching over 7 bases. The TCR originated in an adult with an advanced solid tumor such as melanoma, head and neck, liver or kidney cancer. The specimen was CD4+ or CD8+ T cells sorted from blood, collected in a trial of the OX40 agonist ivuxolimab. CDR3 in DNA: TGCGCCAGCAGCCAGGAACCCGGGACAGACATTCAGTACTTC. Amino acids: CASSQEPGTDIQYF.